The 16 T cell receptor beta chains reported below all come from one sample, sequenced in a study of CXCR3-negative and CXCR3-positive naive CD8 T cells. In preparing the TRB cDNA libraries, 5' RACE with UMI labels was used. TCRdb re-called the 5' RACE reads; one entry per CDR3 protein, DNA not given. The sample holds about 130,000 distinct CDR3 sequences. The sample taken for sequencing was naive CXCR3- CD8+ T cells from blood. Subset defined: CD45RO-CCR7+CD27+CD95- naive CD8+ T cells lacking CXCR3 (TNR3-). The receptors stem from a human donor in good health. Some clones in this sample may be carry-over from other donors' samples.

The chain joins TRBV5-8 to TRBJ2-7; there is no DNA to check the TCRdb D call of TRBD1. This CDR3 contains 12 residues. Germline lookup yields CDR1 SGHTS and CDR2 YDEGEE. Here the CDR3 reads CASSPGVYEQYF.

The chain links TRBV29-1 to TRBJ2-1. The CDR3 consists of 13 residues. Germline CDR1 SQVTM, CDR2 ANQGSEA. CDR3 amino acids: CSVAGVSYNEQFF.

The V gene is TRBV12-5, the J gene TRBJ2-2. Germline loops: CDR1 LGHNT, CDR2 FRNRAP. The CDR3 is 13 residues long. CDR3 region: CASGFWGTGELFF.

The chain uses TRBV29-1 and TRBJ1-2; the D call from TCRdb, TRBD1, cannot be confirmed without DNA. This CDR3 comprises 15 residues. Germline V gene sequence: CDR1 SQVTM, CDR2 ANQGSEA. The CDR3: CSVTKGGGSGYGYTF.

CDR3 protein: CASSLEGTSENTGELFF. This chain connects TRBV5-4 to TRBJ2-2; the TRBD2 assignment by TCRdb is unverifiable without DNA. CDR1 and CDR2 (germline): SGHNT, YYREEE (reference sequence). This CDR3 region has 17 residues.

The chain couples TRBV4-1 to TRBJ2-1; the TCRdb call, TRBD1, lacks DNA for checking. Looked up from germline, CDR1 is MGHRA and CDR2 is YSYEKL. The CDR3 sequence is 17 residues long. CDR3 residues: CASSQNQRTGGYNEQFF.

CDR3: CASSLASAPYEQYF. V gene TRBV5-1 combines with J gene TRBJ2-7; TCRdb picks TRBD2, but there is no DNA to check that call. The CDR3 consists of 14 residues. Germline V gene lookup returns CDR1 SGHRS and CDR2 YFSETQ.

V gene TRBV4-1 combines with J gene TRBJ2-5; there is no DNA to check the TCRdb D call of TRBD2. Germline values: CDR1 MGHRA, CDR2 YSYEKL. The CDR3 length is 16 residues. The CDR3 here is CASSHAGTSGEETQYF.

The rearrangement joins TRBV28 to TRBJ2-3. The CDR3 consists of 12 residues. In germline, CDR1 is MDHEN, CDR2 SYDVKM. The CDR3 region is CASSGYTDTQYF.

The chain combines TRBV4-1 with TRBJ2-4. The CDR3 is made up of 12 amino acids. Germline CDR1 is MGHRA and CDR2 is YSYEKL. The CDR3 region is CASSPGTDIQYF.

The chain links TRBV7-8 to TRBJ1-4; TCRdb calls TRBD1, which cannot be checked without DNA. From germline, CDR1 is SGHVS and CDR2 FQNEAQ. This CDR3 is built from 16 residues. CDR3 amino acids: CASSLATGTGSEKLFF.

V and J are TRBV7-2 and TRBJ1-5; TCRdb indicates TRBD1, and absent DNA this call remains unverified. The germline V gene has CDR1 SGHTA and CDR2 FQGNSA. The CDR3 totals 17 residues. The CDR3 loop reads CASSLDASRRSNQPQHF.

This sequence joins TRBV5-1 and TRBJ1-2. This CDR3 is 13 amino acids long. Per germline, CDR1 SGHRS and CDR2 YFSETQ. The CDR3 is CASSLTLRDGYTF. The complete variable domain, with remaining parts taken from reference TRBV5-1 and TRBJ1-2, reads KAGVTQTPRYLIKTRGQQVTLSCSPISGHRSVSWYQQTPGQGLQFLFEYFSETQRNKGNFPGRFSGRQFSNSRSEMNVSTLELGDSALYLCASSLTLRDGYTFGSGTRLTVV.

The J gene is TRBJ2-2, the V gene TRBV28. Germline V CDR1 and CDR2: MDHEN, SYDVKM. The CDR3 runs 15 residues. CDR3: CASSLGTQNTGELFF.

V and J are TRBV9 and TRBJ2-1; the TCRdb call, TRBD2, lacks DNA for checking. The CDR3 spans 16 residues. Germline assignment: CDR1 SGDLS and CDR2 YYNGEE. CDR3 residues: CASSTQPPSGRNEQFF. Filled out from reference TRBV9 and TRBJ2-1, the complete variable domain reads DSGVTQTPKHLITATGQRVTLRCSPRSGDLSVYWYQQSLDQGLQFLIQYYNGEERAKGNILERFSAQQFPDLHSELNLSSLELGDSALYFCASSTQPPSGRNEQFFGPGTRLTVL.

The chain employs TRBV12-3 or TRBV12-4 and TRBJ1-4. The CDR3 runs 14 residues. The CDR3 is CASSPTSYNEKLFF.